This entry lists 22 T cell receptor beta chains sequenced from one sample in a study of type 1 and type 2 diabetes patients (dated by TCRdb to the mid-2010s). Sequencer: Illumina MiSeq. Genomic DNA from sorted T cell subsets was used as template for TCRbeta CDR3 amplification. The TCRbeta CDR3 region was amplified by multiplex PCR using 30 forward and 13 reverse primers. In TCRdb, the public reads were trimmed at Q25 with fastp and aligned with MiXCR, with productive beta chains retained. For every CDR3 protein sequence, its rows merge into one entry that carries the most common genes and DNA. Across this sample there are about 250,000 distinct CDR3 sequences, with around 50% seen only once. The ten biggest clones cover roughly an eighth of the sample. The sample comprised peripheral blood mononuclear cells (PBMCs). These receptors were collected from a man younger than 35 with type 2 diabetes.

V and J are TRBV5-1 and TRBJ1-6; D uncertain. From germline, CDR1 is SGHRS and CDR2 YFSETQ. Trimming shortened V by 4 bases and J by 6 bases, and 11 bases separated the two germline ends. There are 14 residues in the CDR3. In DNA, the CDR3 is TGCGCCAGCAGCCCCGGACTGAGTAATTCACCCCTCCACTTT. Protein: CASSPGLSNSPLHF.

This chain uses TRBV7-9 with TRBJ2-2; D assignment may be TRBD1 or TRBD2 (5 bases each). The germline V gene has CDR1 SEHNR and CDR2 FQNEAQ (reference sequence). This CDR3 is 12 amino acids long. Deletions cut 6 bases from V and 6 bases from J, with 8 bases between. CDR3: CASSRGAGELFF. The CDR3 DNA follows: TGTGCCAGCAGTCGAGGGGCCGGGGAGCTGTTTTTT. The full variable domain, its missing parts supplied by reference TRBV7-9 and TRBJ2-2, is DTGVSQNPRHKITKRGQNVTFRCDPISEHNRLYWYRQTLGQGPEFLTYFQNEAQLEKSRLLSDRFSAERPKGSFSTLEIQRTEQGDSAMYLCASSRGAGELFFGEGSRLTVL.

This clonotype was seen more than once but under ten times. This chain links TRBV10-1 with TRBJ2-1; TRBD2 might be the D (5 bases). CDR3 length equals 14 residues. The germline gives CDR1 WNHNN, CDR2 SYGVQD (reference sequence). V gave up 0 bases and J gave up 10 bases, with 13 bases separating them. The CDR3 DNA is TGCGCCAGCAGTGAGTCGGGAGCGGCCAGGGAGCAGTTCTTC. Translating it yields CASSESGAAREQFF.

This clonotype was seen only a few times. The chain combines TRBV5-1 with TRBJ2-7; 7 nucleotides line up with TRBD1. The germline V gene encodes CDR1 SGHRS and CDR2 YFSETQ. This CDR3 is 15 amino acids long. V trimming: 1 base; J trimming: 3 bases; junction bases outside the gene matches: 7. This chain's CDR3 is CASSLLGTDVYEQYF. DNA for the CDR3: TGCGCCAGCAGCTTGTTAGGGACAGACGTCTACGAGCAGTACTTC.

This clonotype came up a few times. The chain combines TRBV19 with TRBJ1-4; D is possibly TRBD1 (6 bases). CDR3 length equals 15 residues. V lost 6 bases, J lost 5 bases, and 16 bases lay in between. Germline V lookup: CDR1 LNHDA, CDR2 SQIVND (reference sequence). The CDR3 protein is CASSTRQATNEKLFF. CDR3 DNA: TGTGCCAGTAGCACCCGACAGGCTACAAATGAAAAACTGTTTTTT.

The rearrangement joins TRBV7-3 to TRBJ1-2; D unresolved. There are 13 residues in the CDR3. Germline V gene data show CDR1 as SGHTA and CDR2 as FQGTGA. Trimming took off 5 bases at V and 1 base at J, with 8 bases between the two ends. CDR3: CASSQVGNYGYTF. In nucleotides, the CDR3 is TGTGCCAGCAGCCAAGTGGGTAACTATGGCTACACCTTC.

The CDR3 sequence: CASRGVGAGVYNEQFF. The CDR3 DNA reads TGTGCCAGCAGGGGGGTTGGGGCGGGAGTCTACAATGAGCAGTTCTTC. The rearrangement uses TRBV2 and TRBJ2-1; 7 bases line up with TRBD2. After removal of 6 bases from V and 3 bases from J, the junction contained 11 bases not matched to a gene. The germline V gene encodes CDR1 SNHLY and CDR2 FYNNEI. The CDR3 totals 16 residues.

This clonotype was observed a few times. The rearrangement joins TRBV19 to TRBJ2-3; D gene ambiguous. Trimming took 3 bases from V and 11 from J, leaving 12 bases between them. Germline CDR1 is LNHDA and CDR2 is SQIVND (reference sequence). The CDR3 length is 12 residues. The CDR3 sequence is CASSIDPLRQYF. The CDR3 bases are TGTGCCAGTAGTATTGACCCTCTTCGGCAGTATTTT.

This clonotype was counted many times. This chain connects TRBV7-2 to TRBJ1-1, with D tentatively TRBD1 (6 bases). Germline CDR1 is SGHTA and CDR2 is FQGNSA. This CDR3 has 13 amino acids. V was shortened by 5 bases and J by 4 bases, with 11 bases between the two germline ends. The CDR3 loop reads CASSLKGGTEAFF. Written as DNA, the CDR3 is TGTGCCAGCAGCCTAAAGGGGGGCACTGAAGCTTTCTTT.

J is TRBJ2-1 and V is TRBV2; 9 nucleotides align to TRBD2. The length of the CDR3 is 18 residues. Trimming cost V 7 bases and J 1 base; bases outside gene matches: 14. From germline, CDR1 is SNHLY and CDR2 FYNNEI. DNA for the CDR3: TGTGCCAGCACCGTGTTTACTAGCGGGCCCGGTTCCTACAATGAGCAGTTCTTC. Translating it yields CASTVFTSGPGSYNEQFF.

This chain uses TRBV25-1 with TRBJ2-7; D is ambiguous. The V gene's germline CDR1 is MGHDK and CDR2 SYGVNS. The ends were cut back, 0 bases at V and 7 bases at J, with 16 bases in the middle. The CDR3 length is 15 residues. The CDR3 reads CASSEYRRSYNEQYF. DNA of the CDR3: TGTGCCAGCAGTGAATATCGGCGTTCCTACAATGAGCAGTACTTC.

This clonotype was seen ten or more times. V is TRBV10-2 and J is TRBJ1-1; no firm D call. Trimming took 3 bases from V and 8 from J, leaving 7 bases between them. Germline lookup yields CDR1 WSHSY and CDR2 SAAADI. The CDR3 has 11 residues. DNA of the CDR3: TGCGCCAGCAGTGACAATGGCGAAGCTTTCTTT. This gives the protein CASSDNGEAFF.

The chain employs TRBV2 and TRBJ2-7, with 7 bases lining up with TRBD2. Germline V gene lookup returns CDR1 SNHLY and CDR2 FYNNEI. The CDR3 has 15 residues. V trimming: 4 bases; J trimming: 1 base; junction bases outside the gene matches: 7. CDR3 nucleotide sequence: TGTGCCAGCAGTGCAACCCCGGGGGGATCCTACGAGCAGTACTTC. This gives the protein CASSATPGGSYEQYF.

This clonotype appeared a single time. The chain recombines TRBV6-1 with TRBJ2-5; unclear D gene. The assigned J gene may be wrong: the sequence end matches TRBJ2-7 better. CDR3 length equals 14 residues. CDR1 and CDR2 (germline): MNHNS, SASEGT. CDR3 nucleotide sequence: TGTGCCAGCAGTTACTCGAGCCAAGATTACGAGCAGTACTTC. Residues: CASSYSSQDYEQYF.

This clonotype was detected only once. This CDR3 fails to terminate in the conserved phenylalanine or tryptophan, so it likely reflects a read error. The chain combines TRBV12-3 or TRBV12-4 with TRBJ2-5; unclear D gene. The DNA matches TRBJ2-1 better at its end, which makes the J call doubtful. The CDR3 is made up of 15 amino acids. This CDR3 is CASSLSGLDSNEQFS. CDR3 sequence (DNA): TGTGCCAGCAGTTTAAGTGGCCTAGATTCCAATGAGCAGTTCTCC.

This clonotype occurred a few times. This chain links TRBV28 with TRBJ1-1, with D unresolved. CDR3 length: 14 amino acids. V lost 3 bases and J 0 bases, leaving 8 bases between the germline ends. Germline values: CDR1 MDHEN, CDR2 SYDVKM. The CDR3 loop reads CASSFSGLNTEAFF. The CDR3 DNA reads as TGTGCCAGCAGTTTTTCCGGTCTGAACACTGAAGCTTTCTTT.

The rearrangement links TRBV7-9 to TRBJ1-1; a weak D match, TRBD1 (5 bases). V gave up 1 base and J gave up 4 bases, with 13 bases separating them. The germline V gene has CDR1 SEHNR and CDR2 FQNEAQ (reference sequence). The CDR3 loop spans 15 amino acids. For the CDR3, the DNA is TGTGCCAGCAGCTTAGTCGGCCAAGGGGTCACTGAAGCTTTCTTT. It specifies CASSLVGQGVTEAFF. Full variable domain (outside the CDR3, taken from reference TRBV7-9 and TRBJ1-1): DTGVSQNPRHKITKRGQNVTFRCDPISEHNRLYWYRQTLGQGPEFLTYFQNEAQLEKSRLLSDRFSAERPKGSFSTLEIQRTEQGDSAMYLCASSLVGQGVTEAFFGQGTRLTVV.

The gene calls are TRBV30 and TRBJ1-6; D unresolved. The V end lost 1 base, the J end lost 14 bases, and 6 bases lay between the germline ends. The length of the CDR3 is 10 residues. The V gene's germline CDR1 is GTSNPN and CDR2 SVGIG (reference sequence). The CDR3 DNA reads TGTGCCTGGAGTGGGTTCACCCTCCACTTT. Its translation is CAWSGFTLHF.

Regarding this clonotype: Since a much larger clone is just one base distant, this may be a read error. The rearrangement joins TRBV10-1 to TRBJ2-1; the match to TRBD2 covers 10 bases. CDR1 is WNHNN and CDR2 is SYGVQD in the germline V gene (reference sequence). This CDR3 comprises 14 residues. V lost 2 bases, J lost 10 bases, and 5 bases stayed unmatched. This CDR3 is CASSEPSGRREQFF. CDR3 DNA: TGCGCCAGCAGTGAGCCTAGCGGGAGACGCGAGCAGTTCTTC.

The rearrangement uses TRBV6-1 and TRBJ2-7; D assignment may be TRBD1 or TRBD2 (5 bases each). Germline V gene lookup returns CDR1 MNHNS and CDR2 SASEGT. Trimming pared 5 bases from V and 1 base from J, leaving 12 bases between. The CDR3 is 14 amino acids. CDR3 sequence reads: CASSPSRESYEQYF. The CDR3 DNA is TGTGCCAGCAGTCCTTCCAGGGAGTCCTACGAGCAGTACTTC.

The rearrangement uses TRBV20-1 and TRBJ1-2; D is undetermined. The CDR3 extends over 13 amino acids. The ends were cut back, 6 bases at V and 4 bases at J, with 15 bases in the middle. Germline CDR1 DFQATT, CDR2 SNEGSKA (reference sequence). The CDR3 region is CSAPPDYIYGYTF. The CDR3, as DNA: TGCAGTGCCCCCCCCGACTACATCTATGGCTACACCTTC.

Of note for this clonotype: This CDR3 is missing its conserved last phenylalanine or tryptophan, likely due to a read error. The chain links TRBV19 to TRBJ1-6; 8 bases map to TRBD1. The CDR3 sequence is 13 residues long. CDR1 and CDR2 from the germline V gene are LNHDA and SQIVND (reference sequence). V gave up 6 bases and J gave up 8 bases; unmatched junction bases: 3. The CDR3 DNA reads as TGTGCCAGTAGGGCAGGGGGCGATTCACCCCTCCACATT. Translated, it gives CASRAGGDSPLHI.